This entry lists 2 T cell receptor beta chains sequenced from one sample in a study of post-analysis software for immune sequencing data (dated by TCRdb to between 2014 and 2017). Results and caveats for the whole study, not just this receptor: Significantly higher frequencies in patients than in controls were found for several TRBV segments, including TRBV5-6, TRBV5-1 and TRBV20-1.

For these TCRs, the target antigens are not known. Libraries were made using PCR. The instrument given in TCRdb is Illumina HiSeq 2500. To reduce PCR and sequencing biases, unique molecular identifiers were incorporated into the TCR beta cDNA libraries. The public reads were quality trimmed at Q25 with fastp and then assembled into clones with MiXCR by TCRdb, keeping productive beta chains. When rows share a CDR3 protein, they turn into one entry using the most common DNA and genes. A total of about 820,000 distinct CDR3 sequences appear in this sample, about 50% of them only once. Jointly, the top ten make up approximately 4.2% of the sample. The sequenced material came from blood. These receptors were collected from a girl between 10 and 17 years old with multiple sclerosis.

The CDR3 region has the DNA TGTGCCAGCAGCCCCCGGACAGTAGCTAACTATGGCTACACCTTC. Encoded protein: CASSPRTVANYGYTF. The chain joins TRBV3-1 to TRBJ1-2; D perhaps matches TRBD1 (6 bases). Germline V gene lookup returns CDR1 LGHDT and CDR2 YNNKEL (reference sequence). Trimming removed 4 bases from V and 0 bases from J, with 12 bases in between. This CDR3 is built from 15 residues.

This clonotype showed up just a few times. CDR3 sequence: CASSPGLGNEQFF. DNA for the CDR3: TGTGCCAGCAGCCCGGGACTGGGCAATGAGCAGTTCTTC. The chain uses TRBV4-2 and TRBJ2-1; D may be TRBD2 (6 bases). Germline V lookup: CDR1 LGHNA, CDR2 YNFKEQ. There are 13 residues in the CDR3. V was cut by 4 bases and J by 6 bases, with 10 bases left in between.